This TCR beta chain originates from a study of cytomegalovirus exposure and HLA in healthy donors. Details on this clone: Its antigen is not identified.

The CDR3 is made up of 16 amino acids. The germline gives CDR1 MDHEN, CDR2 SYDVKM. The V segment lost 5 bases and the J segment 2 bases; nucleotides outside the gene matches: 10. The PCR used 60 Vbeta and 13 Jbeta primers. The protocol was immunoSEQ multiplex PCR, while the TCRdb copy is restricted to in-frame clones and leaves out a portion. The table includes around 94,000 clones, roughly 83% detected once. Notes on the study in general: The study had only CMV serostatus as immune exposure information.

Input material: PBMCs. The source is a man aged 18 to 30 in good health and CMV-seronegative. This chain uses TRBV28 with TRBJ2-7, with 9 bases that match TRBD1. The chain's CDR3 is CASSVGGTGPPYEQYF. CDR3 nucleotides: TGTGCCAGCAGTGTCGGTGGGACAGGGCCCCCCTACGAGCAGTACTTC. Full variable domain (missing parts from reference TRBV28 and TRBJ2-7): DVKVTQSSRYLVKRTGEKVFLECVQDMDHENMFWYRQDPGLGLRLIYFSYDVKMKEKGDIPEGYSVSREKKERFSLILESASTNQTSMYLCASSVGGTGPPYEQYFGPGTRLTVT.